The 15 T cell receptor beta chains below all came from one sample that was sequenced in a study of blood T cell repertoires in COVID-19. Here immunoSEQ multiplex PCR was the method, and the copy in TCRdb shows in-frame clones only, minus some. This table holds 150,000 to 200,000 clones, about four fifths found once. The material sequenced was peripheral blood. Receptor source: a man in his sixties with active or convalescent COVID-19.

The rearrangement uses TRBV15 and TRBJ2-1; D possibly corresponds to TRBD2 (6 bases). V was trimmed by 1 base and J by 6 bases, leaving 7 bases between them. The germline V gene has CDR1 LNHNV and CDR2 YYDKDF (reference sequence). CDR3 length equals 13 residues. Here the CDR3 reads CATSRGLVNEQFF. Here the CDR3 DNA reads TGTGCCACCAGCAGAGGACTAGTCAATGAGCAGTTCTTC.

This chain connects TRBV27 to TRBJ1-1; no firm D call. The CDR3 consists of 14 residues. The V gene's germline CDR1 is MNHEY and CDR2 SMNVEV (reference sequence). V lost 2 bases, J lost 4 bases, and 11 bases lay in between. The chain's CDR3 is CASSLMGSGTEAFF. The CDR3 nucleotides read TGTGCCAGCAGTTTAATGGGGAGCGGCACTGAAGCTTTCTTT.

The J gene is TRBJ2-1, the V gene TRBV11-2; unclear D gene. From germline, CDR1 is SGHAT and CDR2 FQNNGV. This CDR3 has 15 residues. Trimming removed 2 bases from V and 9 bases from J, with 17 bases in between. The CDR3 nucleotides are TGTGCCAGCAGCTTAAATCCCCTTCAGCGAGGTGAGCAGTTCTTC. Amino acid sequence: CASSLNPLQRGEQFF.

The chain recombines TRBV3-1 (or the pseudogene TRBV3-2) with TRBJ1-4; TRBD1 matches 9 bases. The J segment lost 5 bases and the V segment lost 4 bases, leaving 8 bases of the junction unmatched. Germline V gene sequence: CDR1 LGHDT, CDR2 YNNKEL (reference sequence). The CDR3 is made up of 16 amino acids. The CDR3 DNA reads as TGTGCCAGCAGCCGGCAGGGGACAGGGAGAAATGAAAAACTGTTTTTT. This encodes CASSRQGTGRNEKLFF.

The CDR3 here is CAIRGSGNTIYF. CDR3 bases: TGTGCTATCAGGGGATCTGGAAACACCATATATTTT. The chain carries TRBV12-3 or TRBV12-4 and TRBJ1-3; D is perhaps TRBD1 (6 bases). The CDR3 has 12 amino acids.

In the case of this clone: A junction end diverges from the germline sequence, so it may reflect a read error. The CDR3 region has the DNA TGTGCCAGCAGCGTAACGGCCCTAGCGGGGAACAATGAGCAGTTCTTC. This gives the protein CASSVTALAGNNEQFF. This chain links TRBV7-3 with TRBJ2-1; 9 bases fit TRBD2. This CDR3 has 16 residues. The germline V gene has CDR1 SGHTA and CDR2 FQGTGA. Drawing the rest from reference TRBV7-3 and TRBJ2-1, the complete variable domain is GAGVSQTPSNKVTEKGKYVELRCDPISGHTALYWYRQSLGQGPEFLIYFQGTGAADDSGLPNDRFFAVRPEGSVSTLKIQRTERGDSAVYLCASSVTALAGNNEQFFGPGTRLTVL.

V usage is TRBV9 and J usage is TRBJ2-7, with TRBD2 identical over 7 bases. Germline V gives CDR1 SGDLS, CDR2 YYNGEE. The CDR3 extends over 15 amino acids. V was pared by 4 bases and J by 3 bases, with 10 bases of the junction left unmatched. The CDR3 region is CASSPRGTNNYEQYF. The DNA for the CDR3 is TGTGCCAGCAGCCCTCGCGGGACTAACAACTACGAGCAGTACTTC.

To note about this clone: This specimen includes other DNA sequences encoding the same CDR3. The V and J genes are TRBV4-1 and TRBJ1-2; tentatively, D is TRBD1 (5 bases). The length of the CDR3 is 14 residues. Per the germline V gene, CDR1 is MGHRA and CDR2 is YSYEKL. The V gene lost 3 bases and the J gene lost 3 bases, with 11 bases spanning the gap. The CDR3 loop is CASSQGQRDYGYTF. DNA for the CDR3: TGCGCCAGCAGCCAGGGGCAAAGGGACTATGGCTACACCTTC.

CDR3 coding DNA: TGTGCCAGTAGTCCACAGGGCATGAACACTGAAGCTTTCTTT. This encodes CASSPQGMNTEAFF. V gene TRBV19 combines with J gene TRBJ1-1; TRBD1 is a possible D gene (6 bases). The germline gives CDR1 LNHDA, CDR2 SQIVND (reference sequence). There are 14 residues in the CDR3. V was pared by 5 bases and J by 0 bases, with 10 bases between.

This clone was detected a few times. J is TRBJ1-1 and V is TRBV7-9, with D possibly being TRBD1 (5 bases). CDR1 SEHNR and CDR2 FQNEAQ come from the germline V gene (reference sequence). Trimming took off 5 bases at V and 0 bases at J, with 19 bases between the two ends. The CDR3 has 17 residues. This chain's CDR3 is CASSPGSGVVVNTEAFF. The CDR3 DNA follows: TGTGCCAGCAGCCCCGGTTCGGGGGTCGTTGTGAACACTGAAGCTTTCTTT.

The chain carries TRBV7-2 and TRBJ2-1; tentative D call: TRBD2 (5 bases). The CDR3 covers 15 residues. Trimming removed 0 bases from V and 5 bases from J, with 11 bases in between. The germline gives CDR1 SGHTA, CDR2 FQGNSA. This CDR3 is CASSLAAVVHNEQFF. The DNA of the CDR3 is TGTGCCAGCAGCTTAGCAGCGGTTGTCCACAATGAGCAGTTCTTC.

The chain combines TRBV7-9 with TRBJ1-3; D call uncertain. Deletions cut 4 bases from V and 0 bases from J, with 7 bases between. Per germline, CDR1 SEHNR and CDR2 FQNEAQ (reference sequence). The CDR3 extends over 14 amino acids. In DNA, the CDR3 is TGTGCCAGCAGCTATGGTAGCTCTGGAAACACCATATATTTT. Amino acid sequence: CASSYGSSGNTIYF.

This chain links TRBV5-4 with TRBJ1-2, with 8 bases fitting TRBD1. CDR3 length equals 14 residues. Germline V gene lookup returns CDR1 SGHNT and CDR2 YYREEE (reference sequence). V gave up 6 bases and J gave up 1 base; unmatched junction bases: 5. The CDR3 protein is CASTPGQVNYGYTF. CDR3 in DNA: TGTGCCAGCACTCCGGGACAGGTTAACTATGGCTACACCTTC.

This clone was counted between two and nine times. The chain employs TRBV5-1 and TRBJ2-2; TRBD2 might be the D (5 bases). V dropped 3 bases and J dropped 1 base, with 13 bases sitting between them. CDR1 SGHRS and CDR2 YFSETQ come from the germline V gene. CDR3 length: 16 amino acids. CDR3 coding DNA: TGCGCCAGCAGCTCCGACGAGGGAGTGAACACCGGGGAGCTGTTTTTT. This translates into CASSSDEGVNTGELFF.

This sequence joins TRBV13 and TRBJ1-1; TRBD1 is a possible D gene (6 bases). Deletions cut 3 bases from V and 5 bases from J, with 7 bases between. The CDR3 runs to 12 residues. Germline assignment: CDR1 PRHDT and CDR2 FYEKMQ (reference sequence). In nucleotides, the CDR3 is TGTGCCAGCAGCTTCCAGGGGACTGAAGCTTTCTTT. This translates into CASSFQGTEAFF.